Each of the 17 T cell receptor beta chains below was sequenced from the same sample in a study of blood T cell repertoires in COVID-19. Generated by immunoSEQ multiplex PCR, the TCRdb table keeps only in-frame clones and is missing some. Among 210,000 or so clones listed, around 81% were seen once. The sequenced sample consisted of PBMCs or T cells enriched from blood (not recorded which). The receptors stem from a woman aged 40 to 49 with acute COVID-19.

The chain recombines TRBV19 with TRBJ1-2; D possibly corresponds to TRBD1 (5 bases). This CDR3 is 16 amino acids long. From germline, CDR1 is LNHDA and CDR2 SQIVND (reference sequence). Trimming stripped 6 bases from V and 1 base from J, with 18 bases between. In DNA form, the CDR3 reads TGTGCCAGTAGGTCCGAACAGGTCCACTTTAACTATGGCTACACCTTC. Translating gives CASRSEQVHFNYGYTF.

This clone was counted many times. This chain links TRBV2 with TRBJ2-7, with 10 bases matching TRBD1. Germline V gene data show CDR1 as SNHLY and CDR2 as FYNNEI. Germline trimming cut 7 bases from V and 5 bases from J; bases unmatched to any gene: 8. The CDR3 has 14 residues. The CDR3 loop reads CASTSGTGDHEQYF. The CDR3 DNA sequence: TGTGCCAGCACCTCCGGGACAGGGGATCACGAGCAGTACTTC.

V usage is TRBV3-1 (or the pseudogene TRBV3-2) and J usage is TRBJ2-7; 10 bases line up with TRBD2. CDR1 is LGHDT and CDR2 is YNNKEL in the germline V gene (reference sequence). This CDR3 contains 17 residues. V was pared by 4 bases and J by 1 base, with 10 bases of the junction left unmatched. The chain's CDR3 is CASSRTILAGDSYEQYF. Written as DNA, the CDR3 is TGTGCCAGCAGCCGAACCATCCTAGCGGGGGATTCCTACGAGCAGTACTTC.

The chain links TRBV6-4 to TRBJ2-1; the match to TRBD1 covers 8 bases. J gave up 5 bases and V 7 bases, and 13 bases lay outside the gene matches. The CDR3 consists of 16 residues. CDR1 and CDR2 (germline): MRHNA, SNTAGT. CDR3 DNA sequence: TGTGCCAGCATCGATCGACAGGGGAGTAGGGACAATGAGCAGTTCTTC. This gives the protein CASIDRQGSRDNEQFF.

In its sample, this clone was seen many times. Other DNA sequences within the sample encode an identical CDR3. The DNA for the CDR3 is TGTGCCAGCAGCTCAACCGGGACAGAGACCTATGGCTACACCTTC. Protein product: CASSSTGTETYGYTF. This chain connects TRBV5-6 to TRBJ1-2; 7 nucleotides align to TRBD1. V lost 3 bases to trimming and J lost 4 bases; unmatched junction nucleotides: 9. CDR1 is SGHDT and CDR2 is YYEEEE in the germline V gene. CDR3 length: 15 amino acids.

Only a few counts were recorded for this clone. This chain links TRBV6-1 with TRBJ1-2; unclear D gene. Trimming shortened V by 0 bases and J by 14 bases, and 13 bases separated the two germline ends. The CDR3 is 12 amino acids. Germline V gene sequence: CDR1 MNHNS, CDR2 SASEGT. CDR3 sequence reads: CASSEARVMGTF. As DNA, the CDR3 is TGTGCCAGCAGTGAAGCGCGGGTCATGGGGACCTTC.

This clone was recorded many times. The genes are TRBV30 and TRBJ1-3; 8 positions agree with TRBD1. Germline values: CDR1 GTSNPN, CDR2 SVGIG (reference sequence). The V and J ends lost 2 bases and 3 bases, in that order; junction bases with no gene match: 3. The CDR3 extends over 14 amino acids. The CDR3 loop is CAWSQDRGGNTIYF. CDR3 coding DNA: TGTGCCTGGAGTCAAGACAGGGGTGGAAACACCATATATTTT.

There are a few counts of this clone. The chain joins TRBV6-1 to TRBJ1-2; 8 nucleotides agree with TRBD1. With V trimmed by 0 bases and J by 3 bases, 3 bases remained unmatched. The CDR3 loop spans 15 amino acids. The germline gives CDR1 MNHNS, CDR2 SASEGT. CDR3 sequence (DNA): TGTGCCAGCAGTGAAGCTCCAGGGGGCGACTATGGCTACACCTTC. It encodes CASSEAPGGDYGYTF.

This rearrangement joins TRBV6-5 to TRBJ2-3, with 9 bases lining up with TRBD1. CDR3 size: 14 residues. The V and J ends lost 6 bases and 8 bases, in that order; junction bases with no gene match: 9. Germline lookup yields CDR1 MNHEY and CDR2 SVGAGI. In DNA, the CDR3 is TGTGCCAGCAGACGGGGACAGGGAAGAGGTACGCAGTATTTT. This codes for CASRRGQGRGTQYF.

The V call is TRBV5-1, the J call TRBJ1-1; 10 nucleotides match TRBD1. Germline values: CDR1 SGHRS, CDR2 YFSETQ. V lost 4 bases, J lost 3 bases, and 9 bases stayed unmatched. This CDR3 has 16 residues. CDR3 protein: CASSPGTGEGYTEAFF. The CDR3 DNA reads as TGCGCCAGCAGCCCAGGGACAGGGGAGGGGTACACTGAAGCTTTCTTT. The full variable domain, completed using reference TRBV5-1 and TRBJ1-1, is KAGVTQTPRYLIKTRGQQVTLSCSPISGHRSVSWYQQTPGQGLQFLFEYFSETQRNKGNFPGRFSGRQFSNSRSEMNVSTLELGDSALYLCASSPGTGEGYTEAFFGQGTRLTVV.

The CDR3: CASSMARADTGELFF. In DNA form, the CDR3 reads TGTGCCAGTAGTATGGCCAGGGCGGACACCGGGGAGCTGTTTTTT. The gene calls are TRBV19 and TRBJ2-2; tentative D call: TRBD1 (5 bases). Germline V gives CDR1 LNHDA, CDR2 SQIVND (reference sequence). V lost 3 bases and J 3 bases, leaving 11 bases between the germline ends. The CDR3 spans 15 residues.

The chain recombines TRBV29-1 with TRBJ1-1; 8 positions match TRBD1. The CDR3 loop spans 13 amino acids. Germline assignment: CDR1 SQVTM and CDR2 ANQGSEA. The trim removed 7 bases at V and 4 bases at J, leaving 8 bases unmatched. CDR3 in amino acids: CSARQGLGTEAFF. For the CDR3, the DNA is TGCAGCGCCAGACAGGGGTTGGGCACTGAAGCTTTCTTT.

V is TRBV19 and J is TRBJ1-1; perhaps TRBD1 as D (5 bases). Germline CDR1 reads LNHDA; CDR2 reads SQIVND (reference sequence). V lost 11 bases to trimming and J lost 2 bases, with 18 bases between them. The CDR3 has 14 amino acids. CDR3 sequence reads: CAVHPGHGNTEAFF. The CDR3 DNA sequence: TGTGCCGTTCACCCCGGACACGGAAACACTGAAGCTTTCTTT.

This clone has only a few counts. V gene TRBV29-1 combines with J gene TRBJ2-5, with 10 bases identical to TRBD2. CDR3 length: 15 residues. Germline loops: CDR1 SQVTM, CDR2 ANQGSEA. Germline trimming cut 1 base from V and 2 bases from J; bases unmatched to any gene: 4. CDR3 bases: TGCAGCGTTGAAGGGGGACTAGCGTTACAAGAGACCCAGTACTTC. It encodes CSVEGGLALQETQYF. The full variable domain, completed using reference TRBV29-1 and TRBJ2-5, is SAVISQKPSRDICQRGTSLTIQCQVDSQVTMMFWYRQQPGQSLTLIATANQGSEATYESGFVIDKFPISRPNLTFSTLTVSNMSPEDSSIYLCSVEGGLALQETQYFGPGTRLLVL.

J is TRBJ2-3 and V is TRBV10-1; the D gene is possibly TRBD1 (6 bases). Between the trimmed V and J ends, which lost 5 bases and 7 bases, there was a span of 13 bases. The length of the CDR3 is 13 residues. Germline V lookup: CDR1 WNHNN, CDR2 SYGVQD (reference sequence). The CDR3 DNA follows: TGCGCCAGCAGTCCAGGGGATGTGAATACGCAGTATTTT. As protein: CASSPGDVNTQYF.

This chain uses TRBV27 with TRBJ1-4, with D possibly TRBD1 on 5 matching bases. Germline assignment: CDR1 MNHEY and CDR2 SMNVEV (reference sequence). V was pared by 5 bases and J by 5 bases, with 12 bases between. The CDR3 length is 14 residues. CDR3: CASSQDNRNEKLFF. The CDR3 nucleotides are TGTGCCAGCAGTCAGGACAACCGAAATGAAAAACTGTTTTTT.

V usage is TRBV6-6 and J usage is TRBJ2-6, with 7 bases matching TRBD2. The V and J ends lost 9 bases and 2 bases, in that order; junction bases with no gene match: 10. The CDR3 consists of 16 residues. Germline CDR1 is MNHNY and CDR2 is SVGAGI (reference sequence). The CDR3 sequence: CASRNGRAPGANVLTF. CDR3 coding DNA: TGTGCCAGTAGAAATGGGAGGGCCCCTGGGGCCAACGTCCTGACTTTC.